This T cell receptor (beta chain) stems from a study of Graves' ophthalmopathy and Graves' hyperthyroidism. Study at large: Blood was drawn at initial diagnosis, before any treatment.

This clonotype came up many times. Amplified TCR beta CDR3 regions were obtained using RNA transcripts as template. Amplification began with first-round RT-PCR using HTBI primers, then second-round multiplex PCR was performed. Using its own MiXCR run on the multiplex PCR reads, TCRdb lists one record per CDR3 protein. The table shows 450,000 or so distinct CDR3 sequences, with around 14% occurring only once. Looked up from germline, CDR1 is MDHEN and CDR2 is SYDVKM. The CDR3 is 13 residues long. Trimming stripped 7 bases from V and 7 bases from J, with 16 bases between. Clinical symptoms, serum thyroxine, TRAb, thyroid ultrasound and orbital computed tomography were relied on for diagnosis.

This clonotype originated in a woman in her 30s with Graves' ophthalmopathy. Material for sequencing was blood. This chain links TRBV28 with TRBJ1-1; no clear D. The CDR3 nucleotides read TGTGCCAGCAATATCCAAGGTGGGATTGAAGCTTTCTTT. This translates into CASNIQGGIEAFF. The variable domain in full, with the rest retrieved from reference TRBV28 and TRBJ1-1, is DVKVTQSSRYLVKRTGEKVFLECVQDMDHENMFWYRQDPGLGLRLIYFSYDVKMKEKGDIPEGYSVSREKKERFSLILESASTNQTSMYLCASNIQGGIEAFFGQGTRLTVV.